Following are 21 T cell receptor beta chains from one sample sequenced in a study of cytomegalovirus exposure and HLA in healthy donors. The PCR employed 60 Vbeta primers together with 13 Jbeta primers. Libraries were prepared by immunoSEQ multiplex PCR; TCRdb keeps only in-frame clonotypes and omits some of them. The table records under 150,000 clones, 50% to 65% of them present only once. The sequencing sample was made of PBMCs. Receptors were obtained from a woman in her thirties or forties in good health and CMV-seropositive.

The J gene is TRBJ1-5, the V gene TRBV6-5; 8 positions match TRBD1. CDR1 is MNHEY, CDR2 SVGAGI, per germline. The CDR3 has 14 residues. J was trimmed by 6 bases and V by 4 bases; bases with no gene match: 5. DNA for the CDR3: TGTGCCAGCAGTTTGGACAGGGACGGTCAGCCCCAGCATTTT. Its translation: CASSLDRDGQPQHF.

The V call is TRBV4-2, the J call TRBJ2-7, with D perhaps TRBD2 (6 bases). V was cut by 0 bases and J by 4 bases, with 16 bases left in between. CDR1 LGHNA and CDR2 YNFKEQ come from the germline V gene. The CDR3 has 16 amino acids. DNA for the CDR3: TGTGCCAGCAGCCAAGAGAAGGGGCTAGCGTCTTACGAGCAGTACTTC. This encodes CASSQEKGLASYEQYF.

For the CDR3, the DNA is TGTGCCAGCAGCCAGGGACTAGCGGGAGAAGCCTACGAGCAGTACTTC. Its translation is CASSQGLAGEAYEQYF. This chain uses TRBV4-2 with TRBJ2-5, with TRBD2 matching over 14 bases. The J call may be incorrect, as the DNA end agrees better with TRBJ2-7. Germline CDR1 is LGHNA and CDR2 is YNFKEQ. The CDR3 is 16 amino acids.

This clone was picked up a small number of times. The chain has TRBV4-1 and TRBJ1-2; 7 bases fit TRBD1. The CDR3 covers 14 residues. The J segment lost 0 bases and the V segment lost 4 bases, leaving 2 bases of the junction unmatched. CDR1 is MGHRA, CDR2 YSYEKL, per germline. As DNA, the CDR3 is TGCGCCAGCAGCCGGGGACAGACTAACTATGGCTACACCTTC. Amino acids: CASSRGQTNYGYTF.

The V gene is TRBV28, the J gene TRBJ1-1, with TRBD1 matching 7 bases. This CDR3 contains 14 residues. Unmatched junction bases numbered 8, after V lost 5 bases and J lost 5 bases. Looked up from germline, CDR1 is MDHEN and CDR2 is SYDVKM. CDR3 amino acids: CASSGGQKGTEAFF. The CDR3 region has the DNA TGTGCCAGCAGTGGGGGACAGAAGGGGACTGAAGCTTTCTTT.

This clone has more than one count but fewer than ten. The chain carries TRBV19 and TRBJ2-4, with TRBD1 matching over 7 bases. Germline V gene data show CDR1 as LNHDA and CDR2 as SQIVND (reference sequence). V lost 4 bases to trimming and J lost 5 bases; unmatched junction nucleotides: 5. This CDR3 spans 14 amino acids. CDR3 nucleotides: TGTGCCAGTAGTACCCCCGGACAGGAAAACATTCAGTACTTC. It translates to CASSTPGQENIQYF.

This chain joins TRBV7-2 and TRBJ2-1, with 8 positions matching TRBD1. Germline loops: CDR1 SGHTA, CDR2 FQGNSA. J was trimmed by 11 bases and V by 5 bases; bases with no gene match: 8. This CDR3 has 13 amino acids. The CDR3 region is CASSPQGADKQFF. DNA for the CDR3: TGTGCCAGCAGCCCCCAGGGGGCCGATAAGCAGTTCTTC.

V and J are TRBV15 and TRBJ1-5, with D unclear. The CDR3 runs 14 residues. Trimming cost V 5 bases and J 0 bases, with 8 bases left between them. The V gene's germline CDR1 is LNHNV and CDR2 YYDKDF (reference sequence). The CDR3 DNA reads as TGTGCCACCAGCGACGGGTTTAGCAATCAGCCCCAGCATTTT. Protein: CATSDGFSNQPQHF.

The rearrangement uses TRBV4-1 and TRBJ2-1; TRBD2 matches 7 bases. The germline gives CDR1 MGHRA, CDR2 YSYEKL. J lost 5 bases, V lost 4 bases, and 8 bases had no gene match. The CDR3 sequence is 15 residues long. CDR3 region: CASSPPPSGHNEQFF. Here the CDR3 DNA reads TGCGCCAGCAGCCCCCCCCCTAGCGGACACAATGAGCAGTTCTTC.

J is TRBJ1-2 and V is TRBV28, with no clear D. The V and J ends lost 5 bases and 0 bases respectively, with 7 bases between them. This CDR3 contains 13 residues. Per the germline V gene, CDR1 is MDHEN and CDR2 is SYDVKM. This chain's CDR3 is CASSLDTNYGYTF. DNA for the CDR3: TGTGCCAGCAGTCTCGACACTAACTATGGCTACACCTTC.

The chain is built from TRBV10-2 and TRBJ1-5; 7 bases match TRBD1. J was trimmed by 3 bases and V by 4 bases; bases with no gene match: 12. This CDR3 contains 17 residues. Per germline, CDR1 WSHSY and CDR2 SAAADI. The CDR3: CASSAGRTGTFNQPQHF. CDR3 nucleotides: TGCGCCAGCAGTGCGGGAAGGACAGGCACTTTCAATCAGCCCCAGCATTTT.

The rearrangement joins TRBV7-8 to TRBJ2-7, with TRBD1 as a possible D gene (5 bases). In germline, CDR1 is SGHVS, CDR2 FQNEAQ. This CDR3 has 14 amino acids. V lost 4 bases, J lost 4 bases, and 14 bases lay in between. CDR3 nucleotides: TGTGCCAGCAGCTCCTCAGTAGGGGTGTACGAGCAGTACTTC. It is translated as CASSSSVGVYEQYF.

This clone was detected only a few times. This rearrangement joins TRBV18 to TRBJ1-1; no clear D. V gave up 2 bases and J gave up 3 bases, with 10 bases separating them. The CDR3 has 14 residues. Germline V gene lookup returns CDR1 KGHSH and CDR2 LQKENI. CDR3 in DNA: TGTGCCAGCTCACCAGTGGCGGCTGACACTGAAGCTTTCTTT. This translates into CASSPVAADTEAFF.

V is TRBV5-1 and J is TRBJ2-1, with 11 bases that match TRBD2. V dropped 7 bases and J dropped 7; count of bases not matched to a gene: 22. CDR3 length: 19 amino acids. The germline V gene has CDR1 SGHRS and CDR2 YFSETQ. Written as DNA, the CDR3 is TGCGCCAGCTTAACTAGCGGGAGCCGTCACCGCACACCGAATAATGAGCAGTTCTTC. It encodes CASLTSGSRHRTPNNEQFF.

The chain has TRBV9 and TRBJ2-3, with D maybe TRBD2 (5 bases). The length of the CDR3 is 15 residues. CDR1 and CDR2 from the germline V gene are SGDLS and YYNGEE. Trimming cost V 3 bases and J 3 bases, with 14 bases left between them. The CDR3 sequence is CASSADGKRTDTQYF. CDR3 in DNA: TGTGCCAGCAGCGCCGACGGGAAGAGGACAGATACGCAGTATTTT. Full variable domain (remainder filled in from reference TRBV9 and TRBJ2-3): DSGVTQTPKHLITATGQRVTLRCSPRSGDLSVYWYQQSLDQGLQFLIQYYNGEERAKGNILERFSAQQFPDLHSELNLSSLELGDSALYFCASSADGKRTDTQYFGPGTRLTVL.

The table lists this clone with a count of one. The chain has TRBV7-2 and TRBJ2-7, with TRBD1 matching over 10 bases. The length of the CDR3 is 16 residues. Germline V lookup: CDR1 SGHTA, CDR2 FQGNSA. With 5 bases clipped from V and 2 bases from J, the junction kept 9 bases outside the gene matches. The CDR3 DNA follows: TGTGCCAGCAGCCCAAACTGGGGACAGGGGACCTACGAGCAGTACTTC. This gives the protein CASSPNWGQGTYEQYF.

V usage is TRBV9 and J usage is TRBJ1-2; 10 bases map to TRBD1. The V and J ends lost 4 bases and 0 bases, in that order; junction bases with no gene match: 3. Germline values: CDR1 SGDLS, CDR2 YYNGEE. CDR3 size: 15 residues. The CDR3 region is CASSPGTGANYGYTF. For the CDR3, the DNA is TGTGCCAGCAGCCCCGGGACAGGGGCTAACTATGGCTACACCTTC. The variable domain in full, with the rest retrieved from reference TRBV9 and TRBJ1-2, is DSGVTQTPKHLITATGQRVTLRCSPRSGDLSVYWYQQSLDQGLQFLIQYYNGEERAKGNILERFSAQQFPDLHSELNLSSLELGDSALYFCASSPGTGANYGYTFGSGTRLTVV.

This chain connects TRBV6-5 to TRBJ1-5, with TRBD1 as a possible D gene (6 bases). This CDR3 comprises 16 residues. The ends were cut back, 4 bases at V and 0 bases at J, with 13 bases in the middle. Germline V gives CDR1 MNHEY, CDR2 SVGAGI. The CDR3 is CASSSNRDNSNQPQHF. Here the CDR3 DNA reads TGTGCCAGCAGTTCTAACCGGGACAATAGCAATCAGCCCCAGCATTTT.

The chain is built from TRBV7-2 and TRBJ1-4; 10 positions agree with TRBD1. Germline trimming cut 5 bases from V and 7 bases from J; bases unmatched to any gene: 7. CDR1 SGHTA and CDR2 FQGNSA come from the germline V gene. The CDR3 is 15 amino acids. The CDR3 nucleotides are TGTGCCAGCAGCCCTACGGGACAGGGGTTTGAAAAACTGTTTTTT. As protein: CASSPTGQGFEKLFF.

This clone appeared a few times. The rearrangement links TRBV30 to TRBJ2-7; 8 bases fit TRBD2. The CDR3 loop spans 13 amino acids. The germline gives CDR1 GTSNPN, CDR2 SVGIG (reference sequence). V gave up 0 bases and J gave up 5 bases; unmatched junction bases: 3. The CDR3 region is CAWSVGSGDEQYF. The CDR3 coding sequence is TGTGCCTGGAGTGTGGGTAGCGGGGACGAGCAGTACTTC.

This chain links TRBV10-1 with TRBJ2-5, with 13 bases lining up with TRBD2. The CDR3 is 21 residues long. V shed 7 bases and J 1 base; nucleotides not matched to a gene: 21. CDR1 and CDR2 from the germline V gene are WNHNN and SYGVQD (reference sequence). The CDR3 sequence is CASIKYRVPGLAGRLQETQYF. For the CDR3, the DNA is TGCGCCAGCATCAAATACCGGGTCCCGGGACTAGCGGGAAGGCTCCAAGAGACCCAGTACTTC.